This T cell receptor (beta chain) was identified in a study of blood T cell repertoires in COVID-19. Whole-study context: Samples of COVID-19 (acute and convalescent) were obtained from the United States, Italy and Spain. T cells, B-cell-depleted T cells, or PBMCs supplied cDNA or gDNA.

Germline V gives CDR1 KGHSH, CDR2 LQKENI. V gave up 6 bases and J gave up 0 bases, with 12 bases separating them. The CDR3 runs 15 residues. Recruited during active infection, patients (from Seattle) were subsequently followed longitudinally. As handled by the study authors: Scientists estimated how many nucleated cells there were by amplifying reference gene primers. The method was immunoSEQ multiplex PCR; TCRdb's version includes in-frame clones alone and lacks a portion of them. V and J calls and clone size are copied from that table; D and trimming were computed from the DNA. Among some 390,000 clones listed, around 89% were seen once.

The TCR comes from a woman aged 40-49 years with COVID-19, enrolled during active disease. Sequencing was carried out using peripheral blood. The chain recombines TRBV18 with TRBJ2-1, with D maybe TRBD1 (6 bases). CDR3 DNA: TGTGCCAGCTCCAAGGGACACCCCTCCTACAATGAGCAGTTCTTC. Encoded protein: CASSKGHPSYNEQFF.